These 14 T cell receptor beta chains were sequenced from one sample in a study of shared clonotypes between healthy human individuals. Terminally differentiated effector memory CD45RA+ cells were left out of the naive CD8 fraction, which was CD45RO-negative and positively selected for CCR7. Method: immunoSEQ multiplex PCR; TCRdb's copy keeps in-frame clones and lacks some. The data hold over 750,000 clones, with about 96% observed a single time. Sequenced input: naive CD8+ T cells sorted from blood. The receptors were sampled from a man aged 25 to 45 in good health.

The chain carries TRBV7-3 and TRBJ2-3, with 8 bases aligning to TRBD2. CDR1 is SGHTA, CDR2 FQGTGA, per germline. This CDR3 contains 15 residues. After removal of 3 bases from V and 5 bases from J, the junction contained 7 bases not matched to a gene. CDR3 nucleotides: TGTGCCAGCAGCTTCGCTACGGGAGGGAGAGATACGCAGTATTTT. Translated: CASSFATGGRDTQYF.

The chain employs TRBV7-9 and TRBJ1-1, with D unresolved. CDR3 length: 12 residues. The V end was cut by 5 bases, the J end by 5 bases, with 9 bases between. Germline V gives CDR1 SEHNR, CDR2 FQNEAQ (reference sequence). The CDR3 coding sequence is TGTGCCAGCAGCCCGGGAGAGACTGAAGCTTTCTTT. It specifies CASSPGETEAFF.

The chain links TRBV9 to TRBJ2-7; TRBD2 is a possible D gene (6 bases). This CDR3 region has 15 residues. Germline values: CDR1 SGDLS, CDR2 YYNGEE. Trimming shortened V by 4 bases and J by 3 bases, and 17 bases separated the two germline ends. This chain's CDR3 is CASSPTWGGYYEQYF. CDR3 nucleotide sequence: TGTGCCAGCAGCCCGACGTGGGGAGGCTACTACGAGCAGTACTTC. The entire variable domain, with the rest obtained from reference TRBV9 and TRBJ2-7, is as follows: DSGVTQTPKHLITATGQRVTLRCSPRSGDLSVYWYQQSLDQGLQFLIQYYNGEERAKGNILERFSAQQFPDLHSELNLSSLELGDSALYFCASSPTWGGYYEQYFGPGTRLTVT.

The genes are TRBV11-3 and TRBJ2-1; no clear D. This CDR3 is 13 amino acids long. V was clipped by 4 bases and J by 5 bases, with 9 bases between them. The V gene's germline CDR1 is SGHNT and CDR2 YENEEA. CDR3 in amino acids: CASSSYYDNEQFF. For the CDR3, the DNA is TGTGCCAGCAGCTCCTACTACGACAATGAGCAGTTCTTC.

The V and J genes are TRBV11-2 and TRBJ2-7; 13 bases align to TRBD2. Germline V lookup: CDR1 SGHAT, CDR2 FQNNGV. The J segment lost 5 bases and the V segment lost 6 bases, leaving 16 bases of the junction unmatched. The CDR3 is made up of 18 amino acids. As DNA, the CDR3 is TGTGCCAGCAGTCACCCTGATACGAGGACTAGCGGGAGCCACGAGCAGTACTTC. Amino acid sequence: CASSHPDTRTSGSHEQYF.

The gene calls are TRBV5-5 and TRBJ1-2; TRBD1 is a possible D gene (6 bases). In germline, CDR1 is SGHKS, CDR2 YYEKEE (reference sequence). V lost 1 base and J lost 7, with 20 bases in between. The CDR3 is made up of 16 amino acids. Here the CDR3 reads CASSLLRQEGGFGYTF. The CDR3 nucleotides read TGTGCCAGCAGCTTGCTAAGACAAGAGGGGGGCTTTGGCTACACCTTC.

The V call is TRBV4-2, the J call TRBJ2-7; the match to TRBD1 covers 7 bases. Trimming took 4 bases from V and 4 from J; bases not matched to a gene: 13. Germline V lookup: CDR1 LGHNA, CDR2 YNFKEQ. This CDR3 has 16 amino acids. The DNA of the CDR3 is TGTGCCAGCAGCCCACGACAGGGTGAGACAATATACGAGCAGTACTTC. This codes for CASSPRQGETIYEQYF.

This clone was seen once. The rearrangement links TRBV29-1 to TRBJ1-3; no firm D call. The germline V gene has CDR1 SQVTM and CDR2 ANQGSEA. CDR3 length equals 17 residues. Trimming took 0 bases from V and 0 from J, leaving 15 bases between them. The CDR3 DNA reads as TGCAGCGTTGAAGATCCTTTGGGGATAAGCTCTGGAAACACCATATATTTT. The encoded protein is CSVEDPLGISSGNTIYF. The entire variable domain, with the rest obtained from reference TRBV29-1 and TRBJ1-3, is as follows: SAVISQKPSRDICQRGTSLTIQCQVDSQVTMMFWYRQQPGQSLTLIATANQGSEATYESGFVIDKFPISRPNLTFSTLTVSNMSPEDSSIYLCSVEDPLGISSGNTIYFGEGSWLTVV.

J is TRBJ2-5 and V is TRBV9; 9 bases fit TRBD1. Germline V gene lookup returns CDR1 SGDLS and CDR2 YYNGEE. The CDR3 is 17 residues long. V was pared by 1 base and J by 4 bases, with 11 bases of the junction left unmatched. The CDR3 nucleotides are TGTGCCAGCAGCGTAAACCCTACGGGACAGGGTCCAGAGACCCAGTACTTC. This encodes CASSVNPTGQGPETQYF. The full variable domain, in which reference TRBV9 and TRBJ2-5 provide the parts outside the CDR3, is DSGVTQTPKHLITATGQRVTLRCSPRSGDLSVYWYQQSLDQGLQFLIQYYNGEERAKGNILERFSAQQFPDLHSELNLSSLELGDSALYFCASSVNPTGQGPETQYFGPGTRLLVL.

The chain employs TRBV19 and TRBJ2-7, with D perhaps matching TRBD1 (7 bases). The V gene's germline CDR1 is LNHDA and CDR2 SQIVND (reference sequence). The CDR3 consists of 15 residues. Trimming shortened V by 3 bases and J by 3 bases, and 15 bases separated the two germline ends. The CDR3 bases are TGTGCCAGTAGTATCTTCCAGGGGGACTTCTACGAGCAGTACTTC. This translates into CASSIFQGDFYEQYF.

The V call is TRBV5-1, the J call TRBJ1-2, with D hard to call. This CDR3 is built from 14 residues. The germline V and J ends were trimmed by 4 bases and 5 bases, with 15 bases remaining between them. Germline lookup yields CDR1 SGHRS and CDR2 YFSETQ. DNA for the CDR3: TGCGCCAGCAGCGCACCCGGGAGAGAGTATGGCTACACCTTC. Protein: CASSAPGREYGYTF.

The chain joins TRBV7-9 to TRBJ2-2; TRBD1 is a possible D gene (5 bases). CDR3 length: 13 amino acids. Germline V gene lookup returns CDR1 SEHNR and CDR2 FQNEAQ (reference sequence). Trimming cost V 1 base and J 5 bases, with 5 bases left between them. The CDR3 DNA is TGTGCCAGCAGCTTAGGACAGACCGGGGAGCTGTTTTTT. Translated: CASSLGQTGELFF.

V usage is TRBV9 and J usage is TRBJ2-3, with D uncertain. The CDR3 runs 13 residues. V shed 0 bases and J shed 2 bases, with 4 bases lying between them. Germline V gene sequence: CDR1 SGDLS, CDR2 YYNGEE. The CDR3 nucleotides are TGTGCCAGCAGCGTAGCAATCACAGATACGCAGTATTTT. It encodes CASSVAITDTQYF.

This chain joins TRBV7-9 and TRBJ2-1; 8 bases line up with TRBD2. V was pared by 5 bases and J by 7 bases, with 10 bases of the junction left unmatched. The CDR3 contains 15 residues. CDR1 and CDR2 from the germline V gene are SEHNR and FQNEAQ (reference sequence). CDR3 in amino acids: CASSPGLASGNEQFF. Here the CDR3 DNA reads TGTGCCAGCAGCCCCGGACTAGCCTCGGGGAATGAGCAGTTCTTC.